Detailed here is one T cell receptor beta chain. Its antigen is still unknown. This specimen belongs to a study of tumor-infiltrating lymphocytes in localized non-small cell lung cancer. Clones were sequenced by immunoSEQ multiplex PCR, and TCRdb holds only the in-frame ones, with some missing. The sample shows about 14,000 clones, roughly 81% of them seen only once. V lost 5 bases and J lost 5, with 9 bases in between. Germline V gene data show CDR1 as MNHEY and CDR2 as SMNVEV (reference sequence). The CDR3 is 12 residues long. General study findings and limits: Only some patients had TCR sequencing, depending on available tissue.

The clonotype comes from a human donor with non-small cell lung cancer. This chain connects TRBV27 to TRBJ2-5, with D uncertain. The sequenced sample was lung tumor tissue. CDR3 sequence (DNA): TGTGCCAGCAGTCCCTTAAGGGAGACCCAGTACTTC. Amino acid sequence: CASSPLRETQYF.